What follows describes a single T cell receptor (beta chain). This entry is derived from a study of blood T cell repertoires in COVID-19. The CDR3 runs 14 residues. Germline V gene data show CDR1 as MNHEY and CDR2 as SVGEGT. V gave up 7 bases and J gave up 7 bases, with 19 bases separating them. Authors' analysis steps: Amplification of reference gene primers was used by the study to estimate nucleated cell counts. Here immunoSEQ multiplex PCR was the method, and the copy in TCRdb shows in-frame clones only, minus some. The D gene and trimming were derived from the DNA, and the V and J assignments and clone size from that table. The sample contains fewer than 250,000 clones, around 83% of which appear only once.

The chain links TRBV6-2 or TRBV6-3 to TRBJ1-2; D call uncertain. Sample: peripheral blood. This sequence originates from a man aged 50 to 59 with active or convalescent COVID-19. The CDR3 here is CASNPPGKRGGYTF. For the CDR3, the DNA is TGTGCCAGCAACCCCCCCGGAAAGCGCGGTGGCTACACCTTC.